Below are 9 T cell receptor beta chains sequenced from a single sample in a study of patients and donors after allogeneic stem cell transplantation. TCRdb passed the RT-PCR reads through MiXCR, listing each CDR3 protein once. The sample has 200,000 to 250,000 distinct CDR3 sequences, around an eighth seen once. Sample: blood, either unsorted or a sorted T cell fraction (not recorded which). These receptors all come from a human donor who was either an allogeneic HSCT recipient or a stem cell or donor lymphocyte infusion donor (not recorded which). It is not recorded whose cells these are; they may come from a transplant donor.

The chain couples TRBV7-2 to TRBJ1-1; 7 positions agree with TRBD1. Per germline, CDR1 SGHTA and CDR2 FQGNSA. This CDR3 region has 14 residues. J was trimmed by 5 bases and V by 6 bases; bases with no gene match: 9. The CDR3 DNA reads as TGTGCCAGCAGGCTAGACAGGGTTCGGACTGAAGCTTTCTTT. Protein product: CASRLDRVRTEAFF.

The chain joins TRBV29-1 to TRBJ2-3; 10 bases line up with TRBD1. V was pared by 7 bases and J by 13 bases, with 5 bases of the junction left unmatched. The germline V gene has CDR1 SQVTM and CDR2 ANQGSEA. The CDR3 length is 10 residues. CDR3 sequence reads: CSATGGAEYF. The CDR3, as DNA: TGCAGCGCGACAGGGGGCGCCGAGTATTTT.

This clonotype came up a few times. V is TRBV4-1 and J is TRBJ1-1, with D possibly being TRBD1 (5 bases). The CDR3 covers 13 residues. V was shortened by 1 base and J by 3 bases, with 6 bases between the two germline ends. CDR1 is MGHRA and CDR2 is YSYEKL in the germline V gene. The chain's CDR3 is CASSQAGYTEAFF. Here the CDR3 DNA reads TGCGCCAGCAGCCAAGCAGGGTACACTGAAGCTTTCTTT.

This clonotype occurred a few times. The chain carries TRBV7-8 and TRBJ2-1, with D tentatively TRBD1 or TRBD2 (5 bases each). Deletions cut 5 bases from V and 5 bases from J, with 22 bases between. CDR3 length equals 17 residues. CDR1 SGHVS and CDR2 FQNEAQ come from the germline V gene. This CDR3 is CASSLVPGTTNNNEQFF. In DNA, the CDR3 is TGTGCCAGCAGCCTCGTCCCAGGGACGACCAATAACAATGAGCAGTTCTTC.

The chain employs TRBV20-1 and TRBJ1-1, with 7 bases that match TRBD1. V gave up 1 base and J gave up 4 bases; unmatched junction bases: 6. Germline V lookup: CDR1 DFQATT, CDR2 SNEGSKA (reference sequence). CDR3 length: 14 residues. CDR3 nucleotide sequence: TGCAGTGCTAGAGGGGGGGACAGACCCACTGAAGCTTTCTTT. It codes for CSARGGDRPTEAFF.

This clonotype appeared a few times. This sequence joins TRBV29-1 and TRBJ1-1, with TRBD1 as a possible D gene (6 bases). V was shortened by 7 bases and J by 5 bases, with 20 bases between the two germline ends. In germline, CDR1 is SQVTM, CDR2 ANQGSEA. The CDR3 sequence is 14 residues long. The CDR3 is CSARGGAGETEAFF. The CDR3 nucleotides are TGCAGCGCCCGAGGGGGGGCCGGGGAAACTGAAGCTTTCTTT. The complete variable domain, with remaining parts taken from reference TRBV29-1 and TRBJ1-1, reads SAVISQKPSRDICQRGTSLTIQCQVDSQVTMMFWYRQQPGQSLTLIATANQGSEATYESGFVIDKFPISRPNLTFSTLTVSNMSPEDSSIYLCSARGGAGETEAFFGQGTRLTVV.

This clonotype was observed a handful of times. The chain links TRBV10-3 to TRBJ2-6; D remains unclear. CDR1 and CDR2 from the germline V gene are ENHRY and SYGVKD. This CDR3 is built from 17 residues. V was trimmed by 6 bases and J by 0 bases, leaving 15 bases between them. The CDR3 DNA follows: TGTGCCATCAGCCCGCAGGCTCCGAACTCTGGGGCCAACGTCCTGACTTTC. Residues: CAISPQAPNSGANVLTF.

The CDR3 sequence: CASGWRPGNGEQYF. The CDR3 DNA is TGCGCCAGCGGTTGGAGGCCAGGGAACGGCGAGCAGTACTTC. This rearrangement joins TRBV5-1 to TRBJ2-7; perhaps D is TRBD1 or TRBD2 (5 bases each). Trimming removed 7 bases from V and 6 bases from J, with 20 bases in between. CDR1 is SGHRS and CDR2 is YFSETQ in the germline V gene. This CDR3 region has 14 residues.

This clonotype was observed a few times. This chain connects TRBV7-2 to TRBJ2-1; D unclear. This CDR3 comprises 16 residues. Trimming removed 4 bases at V and 0 bases at J, with 13 bases between. CDR1 SGHTA and CDR2 FQGNSA come from the germline V gene. For the CDR3, the DNA is TGTGCCAGCAGCTCCATTTCCACGAACTCCTACAATGAGCAGTTCTTC. Protein sequence: CASSSISTNSYNEQFF.